This T cell receptor (beta chain) was captured in a study of CD8+ T cells in alopecia areata. In each case, RNA was isolated and then reverse transcribed into cDNA as the sequencing template. Profiled with immunoSEQ multiplex PCR; TCRdb holds only in-frame clones, not every one. The repertoire holds some 170,000 clones, roughly 50% seen once, with under 14% in the top ten. The CDR3 is made up of 17 amino acids. Germline V gene lookup returns CDR1 SGHAT and CDR2 FQNNGV. The ends lost 0 bases at V and 7 bases at J; junction bases unmatched: 12. Notes on the study in general: Scalp clonality dropped significantly under tofacitinib, as did expanded CD8+ top-100 clones.

This clone was counted only a few times. Its antigen is currently unknown. The treatment is: oral pan-JAK inhibitor, 5-10 mg twice daily. The chain has TRBV11-2 and TRBJ2-1, with 7 bases matching TRBD1. The receptor comes from a human donor with alopecia areata. Specimen: CD8+ T cells sorted from blood, collected at week 24, from a patient treated with tofacitinib. CDR3 amino acids: CASSLDRDRVGVNEQFF. CDR3 coding DNA: TGTGCCAGCAGCTTAGATCGCGACAGGGTTGGGGTAAATGAGCAGTTCTTC.